This TCR beta chain originates from a study of post-analysis software for immune sequencing data. Study outcomes and limitations: Patients used four to six TRBV segments, including TRBV5-6, TRBV5-1 and TRBV20-1, more often than controls.

Deletions cut 3 bases from V and 1 base from J, with 10 bases between. This CDR3 is 13 amino acids long. Germline CDR1 DFQATT, CDR2 SNEGSKA (reference sequence). This clonotype was recorded a few times. Antigen unknown. Unique-molecular-identifier-tagged TCR beta cDNA libraries were used. Via MiXCR, TCRdb re-called the PCR reads, giving one row per CDR3 protein. The table shows roughly 800,000 distinct CDR3 sequences, with roughly 50% occurring only once. The gene calls are TRBV20-1 and TRBJ2-7; D might be TRBD2 (6 bases). The sequence came from a girl under 18 with multiple sclerosis. The sample consisted of blood. The CDR3 region has the DNA TGCAGTGCTAGGGCGGGAAGGTCCTACGAGCAGTACTTC. Translated: CSARAGRSYEQYF.